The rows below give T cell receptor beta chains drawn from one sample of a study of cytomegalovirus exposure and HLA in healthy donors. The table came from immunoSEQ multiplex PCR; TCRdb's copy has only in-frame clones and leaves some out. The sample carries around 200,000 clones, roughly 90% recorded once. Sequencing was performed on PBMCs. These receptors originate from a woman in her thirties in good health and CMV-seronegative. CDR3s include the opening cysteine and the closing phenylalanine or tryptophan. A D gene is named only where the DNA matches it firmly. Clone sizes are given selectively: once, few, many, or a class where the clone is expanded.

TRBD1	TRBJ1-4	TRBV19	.	CASNRQGREKLFF	TGTGCCAGTAACCGACAGGGTCGGGAAAAACTGTTTTTT
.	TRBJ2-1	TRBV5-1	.	CASSLGTLVGNEQFF	TGCGCCAGCAGCTTGGGGACTTTGGTGGGGAATGAGCAGTTCTTC
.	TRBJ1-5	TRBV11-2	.	CASSLGRRGRRQPQHF	TGTGCCAGCAGCTTAGGGCGGCGGGGACGGCGGCAGCCCCAGCATTTT
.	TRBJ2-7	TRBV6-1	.	CASSQDWRYYEQYF	TGTGCCAGCAGTCAAGACTGGAGGTATTACGAGCAGTACTTC
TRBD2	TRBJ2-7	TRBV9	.	CASSVGLAGASYEQYF	TGTGCCAGCAGCGTGGGACTAGCGGGGGCATCCTACGAGCAGTACTTC
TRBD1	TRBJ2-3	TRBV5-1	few	CASSLVGGLDTQYF	TGCGCCAGCAGCTTGGTAGGGGGCCTAGATACGCAGTATTTT
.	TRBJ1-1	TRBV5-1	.	CASSLPRENTEAFF	TGCGCCAGCAGTCTTCCAAGAGAGAACACTGAAGCTTTCTTT
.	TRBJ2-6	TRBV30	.	CAWSVGSGGANVLTF	TGTGCCTGGAGTGTTGGTAGCGGCGGGGCCAACGTCCTGACTTTC
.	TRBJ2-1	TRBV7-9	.	CASSRSGTRYNEQFF	TGTGCCAGCAGCCGAAGCGGAACCAGGTACAATGAGCAGTTCTTC
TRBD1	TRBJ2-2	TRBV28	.	CASRGGANTGELFF	TGTGCCAGCAGAGGGGGCGCGAACACCGGGGAGCTGTTTTTT
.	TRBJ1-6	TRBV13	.	CASSRGTSGRASPLHF	TGTGCCAGCAGCCGAGGGACGTCGGGGAGGGCGTCACCCCTCCACTTT
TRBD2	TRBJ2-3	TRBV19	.	CASSHRLAGGLNTQYF	TGTGCCAGTAGTCACCGACTAGCGGGGGGGCTTAATACGCAGTATTTT
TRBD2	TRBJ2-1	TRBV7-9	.	CASSWTSNEQFF	TGTGCCAGCAGCTGGACTAGCAATGAGCAGTTCTTC
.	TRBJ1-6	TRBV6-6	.	CASSYSGTTDPLLHF	TGTGCCAGCAGTTACTCTGGGACAACAGACCCTCTCCTCCACTTT